One T cell receptor (beta chain) is described in this entry. What it binds is not known. CDR3 length: 15 amino acids. With 6 bases removed from V and 4 bases from J, the gap between germline ends came to 19 bases. Germline values: CDR1 SNHLY, CDR2 FYNNEI. Measured with immunoSEQ multiplex PCR; TCRdb has only the in-frame clones, and not every one. Among about 70,000 clones listed, around 92% were seen once. This specimen belongs to a study of lymphopenia after photon versus proton radiotherapy. Study findings and constraints: After lymphocyte nadir, photon-treated repertoires showed oligoclonal expansion, especially CD8+ Temra. Proton therapy kept repertoires fairly stable, unlike photons, which gained effector/memory cells.

The chain combines TRBV2 with TRBJ2-7; the D gene is possibly TRBD1 (6 bases). The receptor was isolated from a woman in her 40s with cholangiocarcinoma. This sample comprised peripheral blood, obtained from a patient treated with photon-based radiotherapy. The CDR3 is CASSLQTGAIYEQYF. CDR3 sequence (DNA): TGTGCCAGCAGCCTTCAGACAGGCGCAATTTACGAGCAGTACTTC. The full variable domain, its missing parts supplied by reference TRBV2 and TRBJ2-7, is EPEVTQTPSHQVTQMGQEVILRCVPISNHLYFYWYRQILGQKVEFLVSFYNNEISEKSEIFDDQFSVERPDGSNFTLKIRSTKLEDSAMYFCASSLQTGAIYEQYFGPGTRLTVT.